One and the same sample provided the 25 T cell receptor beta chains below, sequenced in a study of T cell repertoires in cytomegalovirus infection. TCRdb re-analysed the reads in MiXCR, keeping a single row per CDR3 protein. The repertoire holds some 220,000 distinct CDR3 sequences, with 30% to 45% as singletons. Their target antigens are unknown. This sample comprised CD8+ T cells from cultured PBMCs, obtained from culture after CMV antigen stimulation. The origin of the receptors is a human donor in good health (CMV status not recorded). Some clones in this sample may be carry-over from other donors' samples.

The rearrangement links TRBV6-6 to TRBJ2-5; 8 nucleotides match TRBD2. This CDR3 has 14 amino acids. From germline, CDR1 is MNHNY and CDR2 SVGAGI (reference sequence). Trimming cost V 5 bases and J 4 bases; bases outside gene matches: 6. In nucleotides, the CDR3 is TGTGCCAGCAGTGAGAAAAGCGGGAGAGAGACCCAGTACTTC. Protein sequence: CASSEKSGRETQYF.

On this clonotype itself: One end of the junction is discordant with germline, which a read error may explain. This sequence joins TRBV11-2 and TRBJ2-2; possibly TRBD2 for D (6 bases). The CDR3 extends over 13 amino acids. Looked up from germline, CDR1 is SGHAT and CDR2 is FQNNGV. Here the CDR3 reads CATGGIGTGVLFF. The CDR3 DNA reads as TGTGCCACCGGCGGGATCGGGACCGGGGTGCTGTTTTTT.

This CDR3 reads CASRTGAGSTDTQYF. The CDR3 nucleotides are TGTGCCAGCAGGACGGGGGCGGGGAGCACAGATACGCAGTATTTT. This chain connects TRBV7-4 to TRBJ2-3; D may match TRBD1 or TRBD2 (6 bases each). Trimming stripped 6 bases from V and 0 bases from J, with 13 bases between. This CDR3 comprises 15 residues. Germline V gene lookup returns CDR1 SGHVT and CDR2 SQSDAQ.

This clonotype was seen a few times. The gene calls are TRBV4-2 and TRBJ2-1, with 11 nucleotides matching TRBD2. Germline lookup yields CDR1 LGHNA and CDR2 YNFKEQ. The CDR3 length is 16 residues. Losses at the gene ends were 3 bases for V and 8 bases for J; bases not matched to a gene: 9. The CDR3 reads CASSQELAGGPHEQFF. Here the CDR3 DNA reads TGTGCCAGCAGCCAGGAGCTAGCGGGGGGCCCCCATGAGCAGTTCTTC.

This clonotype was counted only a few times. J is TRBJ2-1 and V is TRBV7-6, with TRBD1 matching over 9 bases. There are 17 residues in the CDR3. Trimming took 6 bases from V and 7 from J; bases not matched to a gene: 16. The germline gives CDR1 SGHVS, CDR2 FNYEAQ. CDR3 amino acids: CASSMGPGTGRDNEQFF. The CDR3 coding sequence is TGTGCCAGCAGTATGGGCCCGGGGACAGGGAGAGATAATGAGCAGTTCTTC.

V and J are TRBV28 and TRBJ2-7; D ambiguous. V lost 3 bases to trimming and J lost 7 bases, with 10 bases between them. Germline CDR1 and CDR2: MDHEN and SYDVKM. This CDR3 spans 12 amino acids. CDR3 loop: CASSLSFKEQYF. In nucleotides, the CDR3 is TGTGCCAGCAGTTTGTCCTTTAAGGAGCAGTACTTC.

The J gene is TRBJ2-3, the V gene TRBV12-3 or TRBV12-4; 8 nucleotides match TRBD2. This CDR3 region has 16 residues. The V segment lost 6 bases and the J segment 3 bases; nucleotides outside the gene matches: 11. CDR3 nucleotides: TGTGCCAGCAGCCTAACTAGGACTAGCATAACAGATACGCAGTATTTT. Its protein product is CASSLTRTSITDTQYF.

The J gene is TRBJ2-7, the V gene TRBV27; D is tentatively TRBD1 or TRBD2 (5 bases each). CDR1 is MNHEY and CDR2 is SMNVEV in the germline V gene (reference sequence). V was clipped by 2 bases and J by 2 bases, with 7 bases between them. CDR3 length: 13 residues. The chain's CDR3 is CASSLGTTYEQYF. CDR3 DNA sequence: TGTGCCAGCAGTTTAGGGACCACCTACGAGCAGTACTTC.

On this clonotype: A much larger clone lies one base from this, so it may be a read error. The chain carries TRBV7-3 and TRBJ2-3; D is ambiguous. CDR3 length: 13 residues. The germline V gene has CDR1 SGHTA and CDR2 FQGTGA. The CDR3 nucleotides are TGTGCCGGCAGCTTAATAAGCACAGATACGCAGTATTTT. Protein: CAGSLISTDTQYF.

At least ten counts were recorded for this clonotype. The CDR3 loop is CASSLEGTSGGPYNEQFF. The CDR3 coding sequence is TGTGCCAGCAGCCTAGAGGGGACTAGCGGGGGGCCGTACAATGAGCAGTTCTTC. The genes are TRBV7-6 and TRBJ2-1; TRBD2 matches at 15 bases. Germline CDR1 SGHVS, CDR2 FNYEAQ. Trimming at V came to 5 bases and at J to 4 bases, leaving 9 bases not matched to a gene. This CDR3 contains 18 residues.

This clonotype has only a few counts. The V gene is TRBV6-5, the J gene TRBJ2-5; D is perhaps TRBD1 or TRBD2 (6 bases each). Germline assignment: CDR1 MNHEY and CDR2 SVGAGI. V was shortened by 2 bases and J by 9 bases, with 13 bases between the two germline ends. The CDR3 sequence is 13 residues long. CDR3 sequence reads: CASSYEGGNPQYF. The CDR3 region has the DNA TGTGCCAGCAGTTACGAGGGGGGCAACCCCCAGTACTTC.

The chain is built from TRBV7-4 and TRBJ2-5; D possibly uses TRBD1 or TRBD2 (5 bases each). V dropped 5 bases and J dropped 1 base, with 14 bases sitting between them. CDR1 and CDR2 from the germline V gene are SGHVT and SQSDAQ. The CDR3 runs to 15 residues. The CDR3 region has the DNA TGTGCCAGCAGCCCCGAGGGGCAGTCCCAAGAGACCCAGTACTTC. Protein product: CASSPEGQSQETQYF.

The CDR3 DNA reads as TGTGCCAGCAGTTTGTATCGGAGACGGACCGGGGAGCTGTTTTTT. Residues: CASSLYRRRTGELFF. This chain links TRBV28 with TRBJ2-2; D remains ambiguous. Trimming removed 3 bases at V and 5 bases at J, with 13 bases between. This CDR3 comprises 15 residues. Germline V CDR1 and CDR2: MDHEN, SYDVKM. Drawing the rest from reference TRBV28 and TRBJ2-2, the complete variable domain is DVKVTQSSRYLVKRTGEKVFLECVQDMDHENMFWYRQDPGLGLRLIYFSYDVKMKEKGDIPEGYSVSREKKERFSLILESASTNQTSMYLCASSLYRRRTGELFFGEGSRLTVL.

The CDR3 coding sequence is TGTGCCAGCAGCGTTTCAGAAGCGGGGGGGTTCGCAGATACGCAGTATTTT. This encodes CASSVSEAGGFADTQYF. The gene calls are TRBV7-3 and TRBJ2-3; TRBD2 matches 10 bases. V dropped 5 bases and J dropped 4; count of bases not matched to a gene: 12. The length of the CDR3 is 17 residues. Germline CDR1 SGHTA, CDR2 FQGTGA.

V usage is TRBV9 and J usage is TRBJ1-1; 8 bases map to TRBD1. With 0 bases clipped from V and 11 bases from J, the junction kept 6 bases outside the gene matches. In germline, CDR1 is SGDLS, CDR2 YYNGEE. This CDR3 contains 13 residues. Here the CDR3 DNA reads TGTGCCAGCAGCGTAGTACCGGACAGGGAGGCTTTCTTT. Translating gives CASSVVPDREAFF.

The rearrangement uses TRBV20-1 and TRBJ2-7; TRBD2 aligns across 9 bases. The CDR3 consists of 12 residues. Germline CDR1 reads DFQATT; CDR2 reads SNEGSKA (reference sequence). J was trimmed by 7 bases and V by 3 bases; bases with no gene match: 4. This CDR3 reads CSARLAGVEQYF. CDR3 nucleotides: TGCAGTGCTAGGTTAGCGGGAGTTGAGCAGTACTTC.

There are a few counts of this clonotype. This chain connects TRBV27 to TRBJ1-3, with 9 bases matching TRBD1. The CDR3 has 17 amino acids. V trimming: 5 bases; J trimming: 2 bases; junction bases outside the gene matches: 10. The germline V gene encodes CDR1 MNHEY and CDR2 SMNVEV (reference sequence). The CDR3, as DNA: TGTGCCAGCAGTCTCAGGACAGGGGAATTCCCTGGAAACACCATATATTTT. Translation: CASSLRTGEFPGNTIYF.

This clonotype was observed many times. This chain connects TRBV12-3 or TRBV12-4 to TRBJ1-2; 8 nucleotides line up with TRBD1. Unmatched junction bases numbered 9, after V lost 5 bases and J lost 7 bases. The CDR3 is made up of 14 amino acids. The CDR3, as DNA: TGTGCCAGCAGTCCACTGTGGACAGGGCCTGGCTACACCTTC. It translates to CASSPLWTGPGYTF.

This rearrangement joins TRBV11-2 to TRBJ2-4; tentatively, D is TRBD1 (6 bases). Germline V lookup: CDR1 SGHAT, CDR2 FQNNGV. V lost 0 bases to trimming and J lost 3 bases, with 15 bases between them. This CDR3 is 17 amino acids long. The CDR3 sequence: CASSLEYRDKGKNIQYF. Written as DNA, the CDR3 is TGTGCCAGCAGCTTAGAGTACAGGGACAAAGGCAAAAACATTCAGTACTTC.

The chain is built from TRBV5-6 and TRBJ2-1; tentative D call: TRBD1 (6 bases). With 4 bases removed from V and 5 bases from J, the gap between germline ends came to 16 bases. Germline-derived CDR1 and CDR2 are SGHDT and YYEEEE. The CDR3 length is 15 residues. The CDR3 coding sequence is TGTGCCAGCAGCCCCGTAACCTCAGGGGACAATGAGCAGTTCTTC. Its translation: CASSPVTSGDNEQFF.

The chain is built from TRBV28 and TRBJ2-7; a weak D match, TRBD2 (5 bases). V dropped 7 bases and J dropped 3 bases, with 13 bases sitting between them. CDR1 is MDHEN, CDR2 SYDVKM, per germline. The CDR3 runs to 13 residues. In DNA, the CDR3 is TGTGCCAGCACCCCGGTCACTAGCTACGAGCAGTACTTC. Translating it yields CASTPVTSYEQYF.

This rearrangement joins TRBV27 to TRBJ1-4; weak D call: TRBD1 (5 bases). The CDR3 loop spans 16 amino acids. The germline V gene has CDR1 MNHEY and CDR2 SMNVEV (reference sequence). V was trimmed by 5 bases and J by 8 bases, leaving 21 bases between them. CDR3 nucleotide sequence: TGTGCCAGCAGTCAGAACCTCCAGGGAAAGGACGAAAAACTGTTTTTT. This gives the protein CASSQNLQGKDEKLFF.

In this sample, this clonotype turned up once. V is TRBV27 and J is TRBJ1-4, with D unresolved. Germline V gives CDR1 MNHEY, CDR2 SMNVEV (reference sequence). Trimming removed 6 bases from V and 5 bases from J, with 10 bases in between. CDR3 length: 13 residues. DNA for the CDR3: TGTGCCAGCAGGGGAGGAAACAATGAAAAACTGTTTTTT. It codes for CASRGGNNEKLFF.

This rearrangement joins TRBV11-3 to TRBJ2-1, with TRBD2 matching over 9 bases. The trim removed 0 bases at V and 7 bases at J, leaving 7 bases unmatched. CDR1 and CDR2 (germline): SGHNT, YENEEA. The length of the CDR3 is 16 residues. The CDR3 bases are TGTGCCAGCAGCTTAGAACGCGGGGGGGCAGGTAATGAGCAGTTCTTC. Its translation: CASSLERGGAGNEQFF. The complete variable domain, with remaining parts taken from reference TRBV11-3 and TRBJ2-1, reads EAGVVQSPRYKIIEKKQPVAFWCNPISGHNTLYWYLQNLGQGPELLIRYENEEAVDDSQLPKDRFSAERLKGVDSTLKIQPAELGDSAVYLCASSLERGGAGNEQFFGPGTRLTVL.

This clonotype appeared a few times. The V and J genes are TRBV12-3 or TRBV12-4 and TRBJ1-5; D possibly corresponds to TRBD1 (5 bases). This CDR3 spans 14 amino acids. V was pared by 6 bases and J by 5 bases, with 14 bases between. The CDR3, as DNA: TGTGCCAGCAGCTACAGGTTGGGGGATCAGCCCCAGCATTTT. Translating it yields CASSYRLGDQPQHF.